The sequence of this TCR beta chain was determined in a study of blood T cell repertoires in COVID-19. As for the study in general: There were acute and convalescent COVID-19 samples, and they came from the United States, Italy and Spain. Nucleic acid was either cDNA or gDNA, and it came from T cells, B-cell-depleted T cells, or PBMCs.

Patients at the Seattle site were enrolled during active infection and followed longitudinally. Methods used by the authors: Cell counts per sample came from amplifying reference gene primers. Assay used: immunoSEQ multiplex PCR; TCRdb lists only in-frame clones, some missing. That table supplies the V and J calls and clone size; D and trimming were determined from the DNA. The sample carries some 240,000 clones, 90% recorded once. This receptor was identified in an older woman with COVID-19, enrolled during active disease. The sequenced sample was peripheral blood.

The CDR3 DNA follows: TGTGCCAGCTGGAACGGGGGAGCTAACTATGGCTACACCTTC. It is translated as CASWNGGANYGYTF. V is TRBV6-5 and J is TRBJ1-2, with D possibly matching TRBD1 (5 bases). V lost 8 bases, J lost 0 bases, and 13 bases lay in between. The germline V gene encodes CDR1 MNHEY and CDR2 SVGAGI. CDR3 length: 14 amino acids.